Below, 21 T cell receptor beta chains from the same sample are listed, as sequenced in a study of identical twins. MiXCR, run by TCRdb on the 5' RACE reads, gives a single entry per CDR3 protein. The sample holds roughly 720,000 distinct CDR3 sequences; about 20% are singletons and the top ten take 10% to 15%. The sample also formed part of further work on T cells expressing NK-cell markers.

The sequenced sample consisted of PBMCs. These receptors all stem from a woman aged 18-29 years in good health.

In this sample, this clonotype turned up many times. The chain has TRBV29-1 and TRBJ2-3, with D perhaps TRBD1 (5 bases). Germline V gives CDR1 SQVTM, CDR2 ANQGSEA. V was cut by 4 bases and J by 0 bases, with 8 bases left in between. CDR3 length: 13 residues. The CDR3 loop is CSVGGPSTDTQYF. The CDR3 DNA sequence: TGCAGCGTTGGGGGCCCTAGCACAGATACGCAGTATTTT.

In its sample, this clonotype was seen a few times. V is TRBV5-5 and J is TRBJ2-1; the D is unclear. The CDR3 loop spans 11 amino acids. V was trimmed by 2 bases and J by 9 bases, leaving 6 bases between them. Germline-derived CDR1 and CDR2 are SGHKS and YYEKEE (reference sequence). CDR3 sequence: CASSLAFEQFF. The DNA of the CDR3 is TGTGCCAGCAGCTTAGCCTTTGAGCAGTTCTTC.

The sample holds a few counts of this clonotype. The rearrangement joins TRBV18 to TRBJ2-1, with D possibly being TRBD2 (7 bases). The CDR3 spans 17 residues. Germline CDR1 and CDR2: KGHSH and LQKENI. Trimming left V 0 bases short and J 8 bases short, with 20 bases between. CDR3 DNA sequence: TGTGCCAGCTCACCACCCCGGGGGGCGCAGATACGGGATGAGCAGTTCTTC. Its protein product is CASSPPRGAQIRDEQFF.

This clonotype was observed a handful of times. The rearrangement links TRBV11-2 to TRBJ2-1; 13 nucleotides match TRBD2. There are 20 residues in the CDR3. Germline V gene sequence: CDR1 SGHAT, CDR2 FQNNGV. V was pared by 5 bases and J by 1 base, with 14 bases of the junction left unmatched. CDR3 nucleotides: TGTGCCAGCAGCCTTATTAACTATCCGGGACTAGCGGGGTCCTACAATGAGCAGTTCTTC. Its translation is CASSLINYPGLAGSYNEQFF.

CDR3 DNA: TGCGCCAGCAGCGGCGGGACAGCCTCTCGCTATGGCTACACCTTC. Encoded protein: CASSGGTASRYGYTF. V is TRBV5-1 and J is TRBJ1-2; TRBD1 aligns across 7 bases. CDR1 is SGHRS, CDR2 YFSETQ, per germline. Trimming removed 4 bases from V and 4 bases from J; junction bases left unmatched: 10. The CDR3 spans 15 residues.

A few counts support this clonotype. The chain links TRBV6-1 to TRBJ2-5, with 8 nucleotides matching TRBD1. The CDR3 runs to 15 residues. V lost 5 bases and J lost 4; bases outside the gene matches: 9. CDR1 is MNHNS and CDR2 is SASEGT in the germline V gene. In DNA, the CDR3 is TGTGCCAGCAGTCCCCGTGGACAGGGAGGAGAGACCCAGTACTTC. Protein product: CASSPRGQGGETQYF.

J is TRBJ2-5 and V is TRBV12-3 or TRBV12-4; the match to TRBD2 covers 8 bases. V gave up 4 bases and J gave up 0 bases; unmatched junction bases: 7. This CDR3 comprises 16 residues. The DNA for the CDR3 is TGTGCCAGCAGTTGTGAACGGGAGGGGTACCAAGAGACCCAGTACTTC. As protein: CASSCEREGYQETQYF.

Concerning this clonotype: A much bigger clone sits one base away, suggesting this may be a read error. This sequence joins TRBV12-3 or TRBV12-4 and TRBJ1-2, with 8 bases lining up with TRBD1. This CDR3 has 15 amino acids. The CDR3 coding sequence is TGTGCCAGCAGCCTTAGGACAGGGTGGGATCGCGGCTACATCTTC. Residues: CASSLRTGWDRGYIF.

The genes are TRBV6-5 and TRBJ1-2; a weak D match, TRBD1 (6 bases). Trimming took off 2 bases at V and 7 bases at J, with 14 bases between the two ends. Looked up from germline, CDR1 is MNHEY and CDR2 is SVGAGI. The CDR3 runs 14 residues. The CDR3 nucleotides are TGTGCCAGCAGTTACGCCGCGGGGGGCAGTGGCTACACCTTC. It is translated as CASSYAAGGSGYTF.

The V gene is TRBV6-2 or TRBV6-3, the J gene TRBJ2-4, with TRBD2 matching 7 bases. CDR3 size: 18 residues. V dropped 0 bases and J dropped 5; count of bases not matched to a gene: 13. CDR1 is MNHEY and CDR2 is SVGEGT in the germline V gene. The CDR3 region has the DNA TGTGCCAGCAGTTACTCTACTAGCGCCTACTTCTCCCAAAACATTCAGTACTTC. Residues: CASSYSTSAYFSQNIQYF.

Written as DNA, the CDR3 is TGTGCCAGCAGTTTAATGGGGGGGTACTACGAGCAGTACTTC. Encoded protein: CASSLMGGYYEQYF. The chain combines TRBV12-3 or TRBV12-4 with TRBJ2-7, with TRBD2 identical over 7 bases. The junction had 4 bases not matched to a gene; V was cut back by 2 bases and J by 3 bases. There are 14 residues in the CDR3.

This chain connects TRBV19 to TRBJ2-1, with D possibly being TRBD1 or TRBD2 (5 bases each). The CDR3 loop spans 13 amino acids. Germline V lookup: CDR1 LNHDA, CDR2 SQIVND (reference sequence). Trimming took 5 bases from V and 8 from J, leaving 13 bases between them. The CDR3 region has the DNA TGTGCCAGTAGTCTGGCCCGGGGCCATGAGCAGTTCTTC. This gives the protein CASSLARGHEQFF.

This clonotype was seen a handful of times. This chain connects TRBV20-1 to TRBJ2-3; D not certain. The germline V and J ends were trimmed by 0 bases and 4 bases, with 11 bases remaining between them. From germline, CDR1 is DFQATT and CDR2 SNEGSKA (reference sequence). The CDR3 runs 14 residues. The CDR3 DNA follows: TGCAGTGCTAGAGATCAAGGAATGGCAGATACGCAGTATTTT. This encodes CSARDQGMADTQYF.

This clonotype was seen a few times. The chain recombines TRBV12-3 or TRBV12-4 with TRBJ2-7; TRBD2 aligns across 9 bases. The CDR3 runs to 16 residues. The V segment lost 5 bases and the J segment 5 bases; nucleotides outside the gene matches: 13. CDR3 residues: CASSLRIAGDGNEQYF. The CDR3 bases are TGTGCCAGCAGTCTTAGAATAGCGGGAGATGGTAACGAGCAGTACTTC.

The chain is built from TRBV20-1 and TRBJ1-1; possible D gene TRBD1, 5 bases. V was pared by 0 bases and J by 2 bases, with 13 bases between. The CDR3 spans 15 residues. CDR1 is DFQATT, CDR2 SNEGSKA, per germline (reference sequence). CDR3 sequence: CSARDHGARNTEAFF. The CDR3 nucleotides are TGCAGTGCTAGAGATCACGGGGCGCGAAACACTGAAGCTTTCTTT.

The chain recombines TRBV7-2 with TRBJ2-1, with 9 bases matching TRBD2. Unmatched junction bases numbered 8, after V lost 2 bases and J lost 3 bases. Germline values: CDR1 SGHTA, CDR2 FQGNSA. CDR3 length: 17 residues. CDR3 in amino acids: CASSLWGAGGYYNEQFF. The CDR3 coding sequence is TGTGCCAGCAGCTTATGGGGCGCGGGAGGGTACTACAATGAGCAGTTCTTC.

This clonotype was found many times. The chain carries TRBV6-5 and TRBJ2-6; D is possibly TRBD2 (5 bases). The length of the CDR3 is 18 residues. Trimming shortened V by 3 bases and J by 0 bases, and 15 bases separated the two germline ends. Germline values: CDR1 MNHEY, CDR2 SVGAGI. CDR3: CASSYYGGRSSGANVLTF. The CDR3, as DNA: TGTGCCAGCAGTTATTATGGAGGTCGCTCCTCTGGGGCCAACGTCCTGACTTTC.

The sample holds many counts of this clonotype. This chain links TRBV6-2 or TRBV6-3 with TRBJ2-1; 7 bases are shared with TRBD1. The CDR3 length is 15 residues. V shed 2 bases and J 1 base; nucleotides not matched to a gene: 2. Per germline, CDR1 MNHEY and CDR2 SVGEGT. CDR3 loop: CASSYVQGSYNEQFF. Written as DNA, the CDR3 is TGTGCCAGCAGTTACGTACAGGGGTCCTACAATGAGCAGTTCTTC.

V is TRBV20-1 and J is TRBJ2-1, with TRBD2 identical over 9 bases. J lost 7 bases, V lost 3 bases, and 7 bases had no gene match. The length of the CDR3 is 14 residues. From germline, CDR1 is DFQATT and CDR2 SNEGSKA (reference sequence). CDR3 sequence reads: CSASRSSGSNEQFF. CDR3 nucleotide sequence: TGCAGTGCTAGCAGAAGTAGCGGGAGTAATGAGCAGTTCTTC.

This chain joins TRBV5-1 and TRBJ2-3; no clear D gene. The germline gives CDR1 SGHRS, CDR2 YFSETQ. CDR3 length: 13 amino acids. V was shortened by 4 bases and J by 7 bases, with 13 bases between the two germline ends. The CDR3 nucleotides read TGCGCCAGCAGCCCCCCGGCGGAAAATACGCAGTATTTT. Translation: CASSPPAENTQYF.

The rearrangement links TRBV27 to TRBJ2-3; tentative D call: TRBD2 (5 bases). Between the trimmed V and J ends, which lost 3 bases and 0 bases, there was a span of 19 bases. CDR1 is MNHEY and CDR2 is SMNVEV in the germline V gene (reference sequence). The CDR3 is 18 amino acids. CDR3 coding DNA: TGTGCCAGCAGTTTCGGCATCGGGGAGCGTATTAGCACAGATACGCAGTATTTT. Protein product: CASSFGIGERISTDTQYF.